This TCR beta chain was obtained from a study of human T cells and chemical hapten exposure. Looked up from germline, CDR1 is SGHTA and CDR2 is FQGNSA. The CDR3 totals 15 residues. The trim removed 4 bases at V and 9 bases at J, leaving 7 bases unmatched. As to time point: patch test 2, 6 weeks after DPC sensitization. Treatment reported: therapeutic diphenylcyclopropenone sensitization with weekly scalp DPC. Before extraction, the whole blood was not fractionated, and total RNA was taken from it. MiXCR, applied by TCRdb to the RACE reads, yields one record per CDR3 protein. The sample includes 100,000 or so distinct CDR3 sequences, more than 9.5% of them seen just once. In the case of this clonotype: Antigen unknown.

General study results and limits: Alopecia affecting every donor means their immune response may not match healthy people's. TCRs at high frequency, those above 1 in 1000, did not change with DPC sensitization.

The rearrangement joins TRBV7-2 to TRBJ2-1; 12 bases line up with TRBD1. The TCR originated in a middle-aged man with alopecia areata. Some clones in this sample may be carry-over from other donors' samples. The sample in question was whole blood, obtained in connection with sensitization to the hapten diphenylcyclopropenone (DPC). The CDR3 region has the DNA TGTGCCAGCAGCTCGCTGGGACAGGGGGCCTTTGAGCAGTTCTTC. As protein: CASSSLGQGAFEQFF.